This TCR beta chain was found in a study of blood T cell repertoires in COVID-19. Whole-study context: The samples span acute and convalescent COVID-19 from the United States, Italy and Spain. PBMCs, B-cell-depleted T cells, or T cells were the source of the cDNA or gDNA that made up the material.

V lost 1 base to trimming and J lost 0 bases; unmatched junction nucleotides: 8. The CDR3 extends over 18 amino acids. Germline loops: CDR1 SGHAT, CDR2 FQNNGV. Original handling: Quantification of nucleated cells was approximated via reference gene primer amplification. TCRdb keeps only in-frame clones here, not all; method: immunoSEQ multiplex PCR. D and trimming were read from the DNA, whereas the V and J calls and clone size are those reported in that table. The sample yields just under 80,000 clones, approximately 78% seen once. This sequence originates from a woman in her 70s with acute or convalescent COVID-19. Sequenced: peripheral blood. The genes are TRBV11-2 and TRBJ2-1, with 8 bases lining up with TRBD2. The CDR3 DNA sequence: TGTGCCAGCAGCTTAGGTGTTGCGGGGACTAGCTCCTACAATGAGCAGTTCTTC. This gives the protein CASSLGVAGTSSYNEQFF.